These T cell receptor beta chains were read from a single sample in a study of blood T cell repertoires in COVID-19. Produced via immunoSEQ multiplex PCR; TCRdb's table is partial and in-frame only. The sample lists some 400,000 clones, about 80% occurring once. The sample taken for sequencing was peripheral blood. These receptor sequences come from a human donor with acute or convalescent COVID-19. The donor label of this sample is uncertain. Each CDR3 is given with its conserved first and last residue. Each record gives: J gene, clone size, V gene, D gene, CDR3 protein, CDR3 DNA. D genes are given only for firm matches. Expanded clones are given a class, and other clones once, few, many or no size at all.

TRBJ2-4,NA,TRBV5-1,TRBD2,CASSPAGGAVKNIQYF,TGCGCCAGCAGCCCGGCGGGGGGGGCAGTCAAAAACATTCAGTACTTC
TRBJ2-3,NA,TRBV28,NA,CASSLTRTPQYF,TGTGCCAGCAGTTTGACTAGAACGCCGCAGTATTTT
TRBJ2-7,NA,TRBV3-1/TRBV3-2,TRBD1,CASSQDSGQGREQYF,TGTGCCAGCAGCCAAGATTCAGGACAGGGAAGGGAGCAGTACTTC
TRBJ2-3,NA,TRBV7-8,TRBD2,CASSRRTSGDRTDTQYF,TGTGCCAGCAGCAGAAGGACTAGCGGGGACCGCACAGATACGCAGTATTTT
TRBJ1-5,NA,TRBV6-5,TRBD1,CASSSGTDNQPQHF,TGTGCCAGCAGTTCCGGGACAGATAATCAGCCCCAGCATTTT
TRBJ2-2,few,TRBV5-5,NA,CASSLVGSTGELFF,TGTGCCAGCAGCTTGGTAGGGAGCACCGGGGAGCTGTTTTTT
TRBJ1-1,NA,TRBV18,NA,CASLGGLFREAFF,TGTGCCAGCCTAGGGGGTCTCTTCCGTGAAGCTTTCTTT
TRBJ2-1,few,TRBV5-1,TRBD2,CASTRTSDYNEQFF,TGCGCCAGCACGAGGACTAGCGACTACAATGAGCAGTTCTTC
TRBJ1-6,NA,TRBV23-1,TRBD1,CASSQRDRGLYNSPLHF,TGCGCCAGCAGTCAAAGGGACAGGGGGCTTTATAATTCACCCCTCCACTTT
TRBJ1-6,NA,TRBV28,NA,CASSSFSTGNSPLHF,TGTGCCAGCAGTTCATTTTCCACAGGAAATTCACCCCTCCACTTT
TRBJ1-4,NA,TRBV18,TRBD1,CASSLGQAATNEKLFF,TGTGCCAGCTCCCTAGGACAGGCTGCAACTAATGAAAAACTGTTTTTT
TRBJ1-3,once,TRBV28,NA,CASTSPLGDSSYSGNTIYF,TGTGCCAGCACCTCCCCTTTAGGTGACAGTTCCTACTCTGGAAACACCATATATTTT
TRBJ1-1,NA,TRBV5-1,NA,CASSLSGFGNTEAFF,TGCGCCAGCAGCTTGTCAGGCTTTGGGAACACTGAAGCTTTCTTT
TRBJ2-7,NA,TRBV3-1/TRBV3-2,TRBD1,CASSHQRQGARYEQYF,TGTGCCAGCAGCCATCAGAGACAGGGGGCCCGCTACGAGCAGTACTTC
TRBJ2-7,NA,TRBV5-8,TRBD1,CASRAGQGQLRGYEQYF,TGTGCCAGCAGAGCGGGACAGGGGCAGCTGCGGGGCTACGAGCAGTACTTC
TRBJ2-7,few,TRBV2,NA,CASSDQTGQTSYEQYF,TGTGCCAGCAGTGATCAAACAGGGCAGACCTCCTACGAGCAGTACTTC
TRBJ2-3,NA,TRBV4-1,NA,CASSQGYGRDTDTQYF,TGCGCCAGCAGCCAAGGGTACGGGCGGGACACAGATACGCAGTATTTT